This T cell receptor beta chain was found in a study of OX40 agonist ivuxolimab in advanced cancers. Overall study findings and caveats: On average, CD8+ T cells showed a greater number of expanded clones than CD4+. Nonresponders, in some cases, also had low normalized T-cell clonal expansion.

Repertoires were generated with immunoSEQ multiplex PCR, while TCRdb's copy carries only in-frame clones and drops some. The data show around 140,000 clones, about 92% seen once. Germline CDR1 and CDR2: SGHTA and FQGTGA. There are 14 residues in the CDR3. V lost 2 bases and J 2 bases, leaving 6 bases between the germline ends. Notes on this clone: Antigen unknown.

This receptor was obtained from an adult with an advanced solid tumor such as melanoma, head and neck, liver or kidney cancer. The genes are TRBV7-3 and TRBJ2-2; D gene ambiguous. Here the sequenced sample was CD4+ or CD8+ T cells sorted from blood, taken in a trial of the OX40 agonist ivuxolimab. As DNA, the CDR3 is TGTGCCAGCAGCTTACTCTTAAACACCGGGGAGCTGTTTTTT. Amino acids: CASSLLLNTGELFF. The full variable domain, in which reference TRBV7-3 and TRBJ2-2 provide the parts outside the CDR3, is GAGVSQTPSNKVTEKGKYVELRCDPISGHTALYWYRQSLGQGPEFLIYFQGTGAADDSGLPNDRFFAVRPEGSVSTLKIQRTERGDSAVYLCASSLLLNTGELFFGEGSRLTVL.